Each of the 17 T cell receptor beta chains below was sequenced from the same sample in a study of T cells in Graves' hyperthyroidism and ophthalmopathy. Amplification yielded TCR beta CDR3 regions, with RNA transcripts as the source. HTBI primers were the set used in a first-round RT-PCR of the TCR CDR3. TCRdb called the multiplex PCR reads again in MiXCR, with one record for every CDR3 protein. The table lists 400,000 to 500,000 distinct CDR3 sequences, roughly 13% of them singletons, with 5% to 6.5% in the top ten. Sequences were obtained from blood. These receptors were taken from a woman between 18 and 29 years old with Graves' hyperthyroidism.

The CDR3 DNA sequence: TGTGCCAGCAGTTCTTCCGGGTCCGGAAACACCATATATTTT. As protein: CASSSSGSGNTIYF. V and J are TRBV28 and TRBJ1-3; unclear D gene. Trimming took 4 bases from V and 4 from J, leaving 11 bases between them. Looked up from germline, CDR1 is MDHEN and CDR2 is SYDVKM. The CDR3 covers 14 residues.

On this clonotype itself: This clone may be a read error of a much larger clone one base away. V and J are TRBV9 and TRBJ2-7; D tentatively reads TRBD1 or TRBD2 (5 bases each). CDR1 is SGDLS and CDR2 is YYNGEE in the germline V gene. There are 15 residues in the CDR3. Trimming cost V 3 bases and J 2 bases, with 15 bases left between them. The CDR3 spells CASSAARDGPYEQYF. Written as DNA, the CDR3 is TGTGCCAGCAGCGCCGCCCGGGACGGCCCCTACGAGCAGTACTTC. The full variable domain, its missing parts supplied by reference TRBV9 and TRBJ2-7, is DSGVTQTPKHLITATGQRVTLRCSPRSGDLSVYWYQQSLDQGLQFLIQYYNGEERAKGNILERFSAQQFPDLHSELNLSSLELGDSALYFCASSAARDGPYEQYFGPGTRLTVT.

The V gene is TRBV7-9, the J gene TRBJ2-1; D is undetermined. CDR3 length equals 12 residues. Germline-derived CDR1 and CDR2 are SEHNR and FQNEAQ (reference sequence). V was cut by 1 base and J by 14 bases, with 12 bases left in between. The CDR3 reads CASSLVAQDEFF. CDR3 bases: TGTGCCAGCAGCTTAGTTGCTCAGGATGAGTTCTTC.

This clonotype was counted ten times or more. The gene calls are TRBV12-3 or TRBV12-4 and TRBJ2-1, with 15 positions matching TRBD2. Trimming cost V 6 bases and J 9 bases; bases outside gene matches: 6. CDR3 length: 15 residues. CDR3 residues: CASSTGTSGRSEQFF. CDR3 DNA sequence: TGTGCCAGCAGCACCGGGACTAGCGGGAGGAGTGAGCAGTTCTTC.

This clonotype was detected a few times. J is TRBJ2-2 and V is TRBV5-1, with 7 bases identical to TRBD1. The CDR3 length is 16 residues. J lost 0 bases, V lost 1 base, and 3 bases had no gene match. In germline, CDR1 is SGHRS, CDR2 YFSETQ. CDR3 DNA sequence: TGCGCCAGCAGCTTGAGGACAGGCCCGAACACCGGGGAGCTGTTTTTT. Its translation is CASSLRTGPNTGELFF. Drawing the rest from reference TRBV5-1 and TRBJ2-2, the complete variable domain is KAGVTQTPRYLIKTRGQQVTLSCSPISGHRSVSWYQQTPGQGLQFLFEYFSETQRNKGNFPGRFSGRQFSNSRSEMNVSTLELGDSALYLCASSLRTGPNTGELFFGEGSRLTVL.

This clonotype has ten or more counts. The chain couples TRBV5-5 to TRBJ1-4; 7 bases are a match to TRBD1. Germline V gives CDR1 SGHKS, CDR2 YYEKEE (reference sequence). CDR3 size: 13 residues. The V and J ends lost 3 bases and 7 bases, in that order; junction bases with no gene match: 3. CDR3 in amino acids: CASSSTGIEKLFF. In nucleotides, the CDR3 is TGTGCCAGCAGCTCGACAGGGATTGAAAAACTGTTTTTT.

The sample holds many counts of this clonotype. The chain carries TRBV6-2 or TRBV6-3 and TRBJ1-1, with D unresolved. The CDR3 totals 14 residues. The germline V and J ends were trimmed by 8 bases and 3 bases, with 16 bases remaining between them. Germline V gene sequence: CDR1 MNHEY, CDR2 SVGEGT. CDR3 sequence (DNA): TGTGCCAGCTCCAAAAAGGGAGGCGACACTGAAGCTTTCTTT. This gives the protein CASSKKGGDTEAFF.

Only one count was recorded for this clonotype. This may be a read error, as it is one base from a much larger clone. The rearrangement joins TRBV27 to TRBJ2-2, with D possibly TRBD2 on 5 matching bases. CDR3 length: 12 amino acids. Germline-derived CDR1 and CDR2 are MNHEY and SMNVEV (reference sequence). The DNA of the CDR3 is TGTGCCAGCAGTTTACTGTCCGGGGAGCTGTCTTTT. As protein: CASSLLSGELSF.

This clonotype showed up many times. The chain recombines TRBV30 with TRBJ1-2; no clear D. The germline V gene has CDR1 GTSNPN and CDR2 SVGIG (reference sequence). V shed 4 bases and J shed 1 base, with 7 bases lying between them. The CDR3 runs 12 residues. The CDR3 bases are TGTGCCTGGACTCACAGTAACTATGGCTACACCTTC. It codes for CAWTHSNYGYTF.

This clonotype was seen ten or more times. The rearrangement links TRBV7-8 to TRBJ2-3; TRBD1 aligns across 7 bases. Germline CDR1 reads SGHVS; CDR2 reads FQNEAQ. V was clipped by 4 bases and J by 2 bases; unmatched bases: 6. The CDR3 has 15 amino acids. CDR3 residues: CASSSDRESTDTQYF. DNA for the CDR3: TGTGCCAGCAGCTCCGACAGGGAATCCACAGATACGCAGTATTTT. Full variable domain (missing parts from reference TRBV7-8 and TRBJ2-3): GAGVSQSPRYKVAKRGQDVALRCDPISGHVSLFWYQQALGQGPEFLTYFQNEAQLDKSGLPSDRFFAERPEGSVSTLKIQRTQQEDSAVYLCASSSDRESTDTQYFGPGTRLTVL.

This clonotype has a handful of counts. The chain combines TRBV6-9 with TRBJ1-2, with 7 bases lining up with TRBD1. Per the germline V gene, CDR1 is MNHGY and CDR2 is SVAAGI. The J segment lost 2 bases and the V segment lost 3 bases, leaving 15 bases of the junction unmatched. The CDR3 is 18 amino acids. The CDR3 DNA reads as TGTGCCAGCAGTTACATGGGAACAGGGGTTTGGGGAAACTATGGCTACACCTTC. Translating it yields CASSYMGTGVWGNYGYTF.

The chain joins TRBV27 to TRBJ2-1, with D perhaps matching TRBD2 (5 bases). The ends were cut back, 4 bases at V and 6 bases at J, with 16 bases in the middle. CDR1 MNHEY and CDR2 SMNVEV come from the germline V gene (reference sequence). The CDR3 extends over 15 amino acids. In nucleotides, the CDR3 is TGTGCCAGCAGTTGGGATCGAGGGCTGGTCAATGAGCAGTTCTTC. Amino acids: CASSWDRGLVNEQFF.

Concerning this clonotype itself: A much larger clone sits a single nucleotide away, making a read error possible. J is TRBJ2-5 and V is TRBV6-1, with a weak D call TRBD2 (6 bases). CDR1 MNHNS and CDR2 SASEGT come from the germline V gene. This CDR3 is 14 amino acids long. The germline V and J ends were trimmed by 3 bases and 5 bases, with 13 bases remaining between them. The CDR3 region has the DNA TGTGCCAGCAGTGAGTCGGAGGGACTTGAGACCCAGTACTTC. Amino acids: CASSESEGLETQYF.

This clonotype came up many times. This chain joins TRBV18 and TRBJ2-7; possibly TRBD2 for D (5 bases). CDR3 size: 15 residues. CDR1 KGHSH and CDR2 LQKENI come from the germline V gene. Deletions cut 2 bases from V and 5 bases from J, with 16 bases between. The CDR3 is CASSPFAGSGDEQYF. The CDR3 bases are TGTGCCAGCTCACCATTCGCGGGTTCAGGCGACGAGCAGTACTTC.

As for this clonotype: A much larger clone differs by one base, so this may be a read error. This chain joins TRBV27 and TRBJ2-1; a possible D gene is TRBD2 (6 bases). The J call is in doubt because the DNA end fits TRBJ2-7 better. The CDR3 covers 16 residues. Looked up from germline, CDR1 is MNHEY and CDR2 is SMNVEV (reference sequence). Written as DNA, the CDR3 is TGTGCCAGCAGTCCCATAGCGGATAGCTCCTACAATGAGCAGTACTTC. It is translated as CASSPIADSSYNEQYF.

On this clonotype: This may come from a read error, since a much larger clone is one base off. The chain recombines TRBV29-1 with TRBJ2-5, with D perhaps TRBD1 or TRBD2 (5 bases each). This CDR3 comprises 17 residues. Germline V gene data show CDR1 as SQVTM and CDR2 as ANQGSEA. For the CDR3, the DNA is TGCGGCGTTGAAGATTCCGTCCTTACGGGAAGGGGAGAGACCCAGTACTTC. Translated, it gives CGVEDSVLTGRGETQYF.

This clonotype showed up just once. One end of the junction does not line up with germline, which may come from a read error. The chain joins TRBV7-7 to TRBJ2-3; the D is unclear. This CDR3 is built from 14 residues. Germline CDR1 is SSHAT and CDR2 is FNYEAQ (reference sequence). CDR3 DNA sequence: TGTGCTAGCAGCTTAGATGTGGGCACAGATACGCAGTATTTT. Its protein is CASSLDVGTDTQYF.